These T cell receptor beta chains were read from a single sample in a study of cytomegalovirus exposure and HLA in healthy donors. The repertoire was sequenced with immunoSEQ multiplex PCR; TCRdb's copy has only in-frame clones and lacks some. The sample has some 130,000 clones; roughly three quarters are singletons. Sequenced material: PBMCs. Receptors were obtained from a man aged 30 to 39 in good health and CMV-seronegative. The CDR3 runs from the conserved cysteine through the conserved F or W. Fields, in order: J gene, clone size, V gene, D gene, CDR3 DNA, CDR3 protein. A D gene is named only where the DNA matches it firmly. Expanded clones get a size class; other rows say once, few or many, or leave the size out.

TRBJ1-2	-	TRBV15	TRBD1	TGTGCCACCAGCGCGAACAGGGGGCAGAACTATGGCTACACCTTC	CATSANRGQNYGYTF
TRBJ2-1	-	TRBV18	-	TGTGCCAGCTCACCTCGGACAGTTTCCTACAATGAGCAGTTCTTC	CASSPRTVSYNEQFF
TRBJ1-5	-	TRBV5-5	TRBD1	TGTGCCAGCAGCACCCAGACAGGGAGTAATCAGCCCCAGCATTTT	CASSTQTGSNQPQHF
TRBJ2-1	once	TRBV9	-	TGTGCCAGCAGCGACCCCCTGGGGGGGCGATCGTCCTACAATGAGCAGTTCTTC	CASSDPLGGRSSYNEQFF
TRBJ1-5	-	TRBV7-3	-	TGTGCCAGCGGGGCTCAGCCCCAGCATTTT	CASGAQPQHF
TRBJ2-1	-	TRBV7-3	-	TGTGCCAGCAGCTTACAGCAGGGGTTTTACAATGAGCAGTTCTTC	CASSLQQGFYNEQFF
TRBJ1-1	-	TRBV7-8	-	TGTGCCAGCAGCTTAAAAACAGAGATGAACACTGAAGCTTTCTTT	CASSLKTEMNTEAFF
TRBJ1-1	once	TRBV6-1	-	TGTGCCACCAAGGGGGTGTTTGCTTTCTTT	CATKGVFAFF
TRBJ2-2	once	TRBV27	TRBD1	TGTGCCAGCAGAGCCGGGACAGGGAGCACCGGGGAGCTGTTTTTT	CASRAGTGSTGELFF
TRBJ2-6	-	TRBV14	TRBD1	TGTGCCAGCAGCTACTCGGGACAGGTTAACTCTGGGGCCAACGTCCTGACTTTC	CASSYSGQVNSGANVLTF
TRBJ2-7	-	TRBV5-1	-	TGCGCCAGCAGCTTGGCATCGACAGCCTACGGGCAGTACTTC	CASSLASTAYGQYF
TRBJ2-2	-	TRBV7-2	TRBD2	TGTGCCAGCAGCTTAATAGCGGGAGCATCGGGGGAGCTGTTTTTT	CASSLIAGASGELFF
TRBJ2-7	-	TRBV18	-	TGTGCCAGCTCAGGGACTGAAAGCTCCTACGAGCAGTACTTC	CASSGTESSYEQYF
TRBJ2-7	-	TRBV7-9	TRBD2	TGTTCCAGCAGCTTAGTCGGGGAGGGCTCACGCGAGCAGTACTTC	CSSSLVGEGSREQYF
TRBJ2-7	-	TRBV7-2	-	TGTGCCAGCAGCCCGGACAGAGGGGAGCAGTACTTC	CASSPDRGEQYF
TRBJ1-1	-	TRBV5-4	TRBD1	TGTGCCAGCAGCTTAGAGACAGGGGCGGTCACTGAAGCTTTCTTT	CASSLETGAVTEAFF
TRBJ2-7	once	TRBV7-2	-	TGTGCCAGCATCAGGGATGTGAGCACCTACGAGCAGTACTTC	CASIRDVSTYEQYF
TRBJ2-3	-	TRBV10-1	-	TGCGCCAGCAGTGATAGGGGAGATACGCAGTATTTT	CASSDRGDTQYF
TRBJ2-1	-	TRBV19	-	TGTGCCAGTAGTATAAGTGACTGGGACAATGAGCAGTTCTTC	CASSISDWDNEQFF
TRBJ2-5	-	TRBV5-1	TRBD2	TGCGCCAGCAGCGTAATTAGCGGGGCTGAAGAGACCCAGTACTTC	CASSVISGAEETQYF
TRBJ2-7	-	TRBV28	-	TGTGCCAGCAGCCCACAGGCCTACGAGCAGTACTTC	CASSPQAYEQYF
TRBJ1-2	-	TRBV27	-	TGTGCCAGCAGTTTATCGGGGGGAGCTAACTATGGCTACACCTTC	CASSLSGGANYGYTF
TRBJ2-5	-	TRBV7-3	-	TGTGCCAGCAGCCAGGCCCCGCAAGAGACCCAGTACTTC	CASSQAPQETQYF
TRBJ2-3	-	TRBV5-6	TRBD2	TGTGCCAGCAGCTCCAGCGGGAGGGCAACGTATACGCAGTATTTT	CASSSSGRATYTQYF
TRBJ2-7	few	TRBV5-1	-	TGCGCCAGCAAAACAGGGGGGGTCGAGCAGTACTTC	CASKTGGVEQYF
TRBJ2-5	-	TRBV6-5	TRBD2	TGTGCCAGCAGTCAAGCGGGACTGCAAGAGACCCAGTACTTC	CASSQAGLQETQYF
TRBJ2-7	-	TRBV4-1	-	TGCGCCAGCAGCCAAGATAACAGGGTAATTTTCGAGCAGTACTTC	CASSQDNRVIFEQYF
TRBJ1-4	-	TRBV5-3	-	TGTGCCAGAATCAGGGTCGGAGAAAAACTGTTTTTT	CARIRVGEKLFF
TRBJ2-5	-	TRBV5-1	-	TGCGCCAGCAGCCGGTGGGAAGGGAGCGAGACCCAGTACTTC	CASSRWEGSETQYF
TRBJ2-5	-	TRBV19	-	TGTGCCAGTAGTATAGATTTGGGGAGACCGGACCCCCAAGAGACCCAGTACTTC	CASSIDLGRPDPQETQYF
TRBJ1-1	-	TRBV9	-	TGTGCCAGCAGCACCACAGGGAAGGTAGCTTTCTTT	CASSTTGKVAFF
TRBJ1-4	-	TRBV28	TRBD1	TGTGCCAGCAGCAGTCAGGGACAGGGGCTAAATGAAAAACTGTTTTTT	CASSSQGQGLNEKLFF
TRBJ2-3	few	TRBV5-1	TRBD2	TGCGCCAGCAGCCCGGGACTAGCGGGAGGGGGCACAGATACGCAGTATTTT	CASSPGLAGGGTDTQYF
TRBJ2-1	-	TRBV10-3	TRBD2	TGTGCCATCAGAACTGGACTAGCGGGAGGATTCGAGCAGTTCTTC	CAIRTGLAGGFEQFF
TRBJ1-5	-	TRBV19	TRBD1	TGTGCCAGTAGTACCCCGACAGGGGCGGAATATAGCAATCAGCCCCAGCATTTT	CASSTPTGAEYSNQPQHF
TRBJ2-7	-	TRBV18	TRBD1	TGTGCCAGCTCACCGGGACAGCCCCTTTACGAGCAGTACTTC	CASSPGQPLYEQYF
TRBJ2-1	-	TRBV5-1	-	TGCGCCAGCAGCTTCGCGCCTAGCGCTTTTAAGGTGAATGAGCAGTTCTTC	CASSFAPSAFKVNEQFF
TRBJ2-1	-	TRBV13	-	TGTGCCAGCAGCTTCTGGGGAGCTAGGGAGCAGTTCTTC	CASSFWGAREQFF
TRBJ2-1	-	TRBV4-2	TRBD2	TGTGCCAGCAGCCAAGAAGCGGGAGGGCCCTACAATGAGCAGTTCTTC	CASSQEAGGPYNEQFF
TRBJ1-3	-	TRBV18	-	TGTGCCAGCTCTAACTCAGGGTTCTCTGGAAACACCATATATTTT	CASSNSGFSGNTIYF
TRBJ2-7	-	TRBV7-6	TRBD1	TGTGCCAGCAGCGCCGGACAGGAATCGTCCTACGAGCAGTACTTC	CASSAGQESSYEQYF
TRBJ2-2	-	TRBV7-9	TRBD1	TGTGCCAGCAGCTTATCAGGGGGCCCGAACACCGGGGAGCTGTTTTTT	CASSLSGGPNTGELFF
TRBJ2-3	-	TRBV2	TRBD2	TGTGCCAGCATCGGGCGGGAGGGGGATACGCAGTATTTT	CASIGREGDTQYF
TRBJ1-3	-	TRBV28	-	TGTGCCAGCAGTTTAGACAGCCCCTCTGGAAACACCATATATTTT	CASSLDSPSGNTIYF
TRBJ2-1	-	TRBV30	TRBD2	TGTGCCTGGAGTGTTGGGACTAGCGGGAGGGTCAATGAGCAGTTCTTC	CAWSVGTSGRVNEQFF
TRBJ1-1	-	TRBV6-5	-	TGTGCCAGCAGTTACGTCGGCGGTGCTTTCTTT	CASSYVGGAFF
TRBJ2-1	-	TRBV27	TRBD2	TGTGCCAGCAAGTTGGGGCGGGAGGTGTACAATGAGCAGTTCTTC	CASKLGREVYNEQFF
TRBJ2-7	-	TRBV10-3	-	TGTGCCATCAGTGAGACCCTGGGACGGACTATCGGAACCTACGAGCAGTACTTC	CAISETLGRTIGTYEQYF
TRBJ2-3	-	TRBV11-2	-	TGTGCCAGCAGCCTACCCCTAGGGGCGGATACAGATACGCAGTATTTT	CASSLPLGADTDTQYF
TRBJ2-1	-	TRBV10-1	TRBD2	TGCGCCAGCAGTGTCCAGAGGAGCGGGAGGCTCTATGAGCAGTTCTTC	CASSVQRSGRLYEQFF